This TCR beta chain was recovered during a study of T cells in Graves' hyperthyroidism and ophthalmopathy. The study's findings and limits: Separating ophthalmopathy from stable hyperthyroidism was achieved by a 13 V-J model. The model made its ophthalmopathy prediction, and onset followed a median roughly 6.5 months later. In blood, most of the thyroid clonotypes expanded above 0.001 were also present.

Germline CDR1 and CDR2: SEHNR and FQNEAQ (reference sequence). CDR3 length: 12 residues. Trimming took off 4 bases at V and 5 bases at J, with 7 bases between the two ends. Amplification of TCR beta CDR3 regions used RNA as the template. In the first-round RT-PCR of the TCR CDR3, the HTBI primer set was used. TCRdb called the multiplex PCR reads again in MiXCR, with one record for every CDR3 protein. This sample has some 500,000 distinct CDR3 sequences; 16% occur once, and the top ten carry 29%. Enrolled ophthalmopathy patients presented with a Clinical Activity Score of at least 3, a NOSPECS grade of at least 4, and disease duration under 3 months. A word on this clonotype: What it binds is not known.

The origin of this receptor is a woman aged 25 to 39 with Graves' ophthalmopathy. This chain joins TRBV7-9 and TRBJ2-3; D unresolved. Sequenced sample: blood. CDR3 sequence reads: CASSSRKDTQYF. CDR3 coding DNA: TGTGCCAGCAGCTCAAGAAAAGATACGCAGTATTTT. Looking up the rest from reference TRBV7-9 and TRBJ2-3 gives the full variable domain: DTGVSQNPRHKITKRGQNVTFRCDPISEHNRLYWYRQTLGQGPEFLTYFQNEAQLEKSRLLSDRFSAERPKGSFSTLEIQRTEQGDSAMYLCASSSRKDTQYFGPGTRLTVL.